Following are 25 T cell receptor beta chains from one sample sequenced in a study of CD8+ T cells in alopecia areata. Treatment meaning: oral pan-JAK inhibitor, 5-10 mg twice daily. Investigators isolated RNA and reverse transcribed it into cDNA to act as the sequencing template. Generated by immunoSEQ multiplex PCR, the TCRdb table keeps only in-frame clones and is missing some. The data show roughly 40,000 clones, with about three fifths seen just once and about a fifth held by the top ten. The sequencing here drew on CD8+ T cells sorted from blood, taken at week 4, from a patient treated with tofacitinib. These receptors came from a human donor with alopecia areata.

The rearrangement joins TRBV30 to TRBJ2-3, with D uncertain. This CDR3 has 12 amino acids. V gave up 1 base and J gave up 3 bases, with 5 bases separating them. The germline V gene encodes CDR1 GTSNPN and CDR2 SVGIG (reference sequence). The CDR3 sequence is CAWSAGTDTQYF. In DNA form, the CDR3 reads TGTGCCTGGAGTGCTGGGACAGATACGCAGTATTTT.

The gene calls are TRBV4-1 and TRBJ1-6; D not certain. Germline V gene sequence: CDR1 MGHRA, CDR2 YSYEKL. This CDR3 comprises 13 residues. Trimming shortened V by 8 bases and J by 10 bases, and 15 bases separated the two germline ends. In nucleotides, the CDR3 is TGCGCCAGCGCAAGGAATGGGCAGTCACCCCTCCACTTT. This translates into CASARNGQSPLHF.

The rearrangement uses TRBV19 and TRBJ1-2, with TRBD1 identical over 7 bases. CDR3 size: 13 residues. V lost 5 bases and J lost 4; bases outside the gene matches: 4. In germline, CDR1 is LNHDA, CDR2 SQIVND (reference sequence). CDR3 nucleotides: TGTGCCAGTAGTCGCCAGGGGGGCTATGGCTACACCTTC. This encodes CASSRQGGYGYTF.

This clone was counted only a few times. The genes are TRBV7-6 and TRBJ2-3; a weak D match, TRBD1 (5 bases). V gave up 2 bases and J gave up 6 bases, with 9 bases separating them. Germline-derived CDR1 and CDR2 are SGHVS and FNYEAQ. The CDR3 has 13 residues. The CDR3 loop reads CASSLTRQDTQYF. In DNA, the CDR3 is TGTGCCAGCAGCTTAACCAGACAGGATACGCAGTATTTT.

The chain joins TRBV7-9 to TRBJ1-1, with D unresolved. Germline V gives CDR1 SEHNR, CDR2 FQNEAQ (reference sequence). The CDR3 length is 12 residues. V was pared by 5 bases and J by 4 bases, with 8 bases between. The CDR3 reads CASSLGSTEAFF. In nucleotides, the CDR3 is TGTGCCAGCAGCCTGGGTTCCACTGAAGCTTTCTTT.

Here the CDR3 reads CAWSSSLANVLTF. The CDR3 DNA is TGTGCCTGGAGTAGTTCGCTAGCCAACGTCCTGACTTTC. The chain couples TRBV30 to TRBJ2-6, with D unresolved. CDR1 is GTSNPN, CDR2 SVGIG, per germline (reference sequence). V lost 2 bases and J 7 bases, leaving 9 bases between the germline ends. This CDR3 comprises 13 residues.

The J gene is TRBJ2-6, the V gene TRBV6-4, with D perhaps TRBD1 (5 bases). The CDR3 runs 17 residues. V was shortened by 4 bases and J by 0 bases, with 13 bases between the two germline ends. CDR1 is MRHNA, CDR2 SNTAGT, per germline. CDR3 DNA sequence: TGTGCCAGCAGTGTTCCCCCCGGACACTCTGGGGCCAACGTCCTGACTTTC. It is translated as CASSVPPGHSGANVLTF.

The chain joins TRBV5-1 to TRBJ1-5; D not resolved. Germline V lookup: CDR1 SGHRS, CDR2 YFSETQ. Trimming left V 3 bases short and J 3 bases short, with 7 bases between. This CDR3 has 13 amino acids. CDR3 protein: CASSSVPNQPQHF. The DNA of the CDR3 is TGCGCCAGCAGCTCCGTACCCAATCAGCCCCAGCATTTT.

This clone was found a few times. This chain uses TRBV4-1 with TRBJ2-7; D could derive from TRBD1 or TRBD2 (5 bases each). There are 14 residues in the CDR3. V lost 1 base and J lost 9, with 16 bases in between. The germline gives CDR1 MGHRA, CDR2 YSYEKL. The CDR3 DNA reads TGCGCCAGCAGCCAAGGACCTTCTGGGGGTGGGCAGTACTTC. Amino acid sequence: CASSQGPSGGGQYF.

The chain uses TRBV13 and TRBJ2-1; D is undetermined. CDR1 is PRHDT and CDR2 is FYEKMQ in the germline V gene (reference sequence). The CDR3 is 11 amino acids. Trimming took off 5 bases at V and 9 bases at J, with 8 bases between the two ends. In DNA form, the CDR3 reads TGTGCCAGCAGCAAGTTACGTGAGCAGTTCTTC. This encodes CASSKLREQFF. The full variable domain, its missing parts supplied by reference TRBV13 and TRBJ2-1, is AAGVIQSPRHLIKEKRETATLKCYPIPRHDTVYWYQQGPGQDPQFLISFYEKMQSDKGSIPDRFSAQQFSDYHSELNMSSLELGDSALYFCASSKLREQFFGPGTRLTVL.

This chain links TRBV9 with TRBJ2-5; possible D gene TRBD1, 6 bases. Deletions cut 3 bases from V and 0 bases from J, with 9 bases between. The CDR3 is 14 amino acids. Germline V gene sequence: CDR1 SGDLS, CDR2 YYNGEE. This CDR3 is CASSAWDNQETQYF. CDR3 DNA sequence: TGTGCCAGCAGCGCGTGGGACAACCAAGAGACCCAGTACTTC.

DNA for the CDR3: TGTGCCAGCAGCTTAGGCAGGGAAGCTGAAGCTTTCTTT. This translates into CASSLGREAEAFF. This sequence joins TRBV7-9 and TRBJ1-1, with D maybe TRBD1 (5 bases). Per germline, CDR1 SEHNR and CDR2 FQNEAQ (reference sequence). This CDR3 has 13 residues. Between the trimmed V and J ends, which lost 1 base and 6 bases, there was a span of 9 bases. Full variable domain (outside the CDR3, taken from reference TRBV7-9 and TRBJ1-1): DTGVSQNPRHKITKRGQNVTFRCDPISEHNRLYWYRQTLGQGPEFLTYFQNEAQLEKSRLLSDRFSAERPKGSFSTLEIQRTEQGDSAMYLCASSLGREAEAFFGQGTRLTVV.

This chain links TRBV6-1 with TRBJ2-5; no definite D call. Trimming pared 2 bases from V and 2 bases from J, leaving 12 bases between. This CDR3 is 15 amino acids long. Germline V gives CDR1 MNHNS, CDR2 SASEGT. The CDR3 loop reads CASSERRQLQETQYF. For the CDR3, the DNA is TGTGCCAGCAGTGAAAGGCGGCAGCTTCAAGAGACCCAGTACTTC.

The chain recombines TRBV9 with TRBJ2-3; TRBD2 aligns across 7 bases. CDR1 SGDLS and CDR2 YYNGEE come from the germline V gene. Germline trimming cut 4 bases from V and 6 bases from J; bases unmatched to any gene: 2. The CDR3 sequence is 12 residues long. CDR3 bases: TGTGCCAGCAGCACTAGCGCCGATACGCAGTATTTT. This gives the protein CASSTSADTQYF.

The J gene is TRBJ2-7, the V gene TRBV7-9, with D perhaps being TRBD1 or TRBD2 (6 bases each). V gave up 8 bases and J gave up 6 bases, with 14 bases separating them. The germline gives CDR1 SEHNR, CDR2 FQNEAQ (reference sequence). CDR3 length equals 12 residues. The CDR3 bases are TGTGCCAGCTTACGAGGGGGAGGCGAGCAGTACTTC. This encodes CASLRGGGEQYF.

The chain carries TRBV19 and TRBJ1-2; perhaps TRBD1 as D (5 bases). The CDR3 consists of 14 residues. V lost 5 bases and J 0 bases, leaving 10 bases between the germline ends. The germline gives CDR1 LNHDA, CDR2 SQIVND (reference sequence). The CDR3 loop is CASSVSGTNYGYTF. DNA of the CDR3: TGTGCCAGTAGTGTCTCAGGGACTAACTATGGCTACACCTTC.

This chain joins TRBV14 and TRBJ1-6; D remains unclear. Trimming shortened V by 4 bases and J by 11 bases, and 21 bases separated the two germline ends. The CDR3 spans 16 residues. The V gene's germline CDR1 is SGHDN and CDR2 FVKESK. In DNA form, the CDR3 reads TGTGCCAGCAGCCGAGGCACCTCAATCTACCCAACACCCCTCCACTTT. This encodes CASSRGTSIYPTPLHF.

The V gene is TRBV15, the J gene TRBJ1-1; no clear D. Germline V gives CDR1 LNHNV, CDR2 YYDKDF (reference sequence). The V end was cut by 0 bases, the J end by 1 base, with 3 bases between. The CDR3 runs to 13 residues. The CDR3 region is CATSRDENTEAFF. The CDR3 DNA follows: TGTGCCACCAGCAGAGATGAGAACACTGAAGCTTTCTTT.

The chain combines TRBV11-1 with TRBJ2-2; D possibly matches TRBD1 or TRBD2 (5 bases each). Trimming took 5 bases from V and 2 from J, leaving 15 bases between them. The CDR3 length is 16 residues. The germline CDR1 and CDR2 sequences are SGHAT and FQDESV (reference sequence). CDR3 in amino acids: CASSRVRGGNTGELFF. In DNA, the CDR3 is TGTGCCAGCAGCCGAGTGAGGGGCGGAAACACCGGGGAGCTGTTTTTT.

This clone is a singleton in its sample. The chain is built from TRBV7-9 and TRBJ1-2, with a possible D match to TRBD1 (6 bases). Trimming took off 5 bases at V and 8 bases at J, with 21 bases between the two ends. This CDR3 is built from 15 residues. The V gene's germline CDR1 is SEHNR and CDR2 FQNEAQ (reference sequence). DNA for the CDR3: TGTGCCAGCAGCGAAGGGGGGCGTACTGAGGACGGCTACACCTTC. This gives the protein CASSEGGRTEDGYTF.

This chain joins TRBV5-6 and TRBJ1-5, with D unresolved. This CDR3 contains 13 residues. Per germline, CDR1 SGHDT and CDR2 YYEEEE. Deletions cut 4 bases from V and 4 bases from J, with 9 bases between. CDR3 sequence (DNA): TGTGCCAGCAGCCGCGGAGCAAATCAGCCCCAGCATTTT. As protein: CASSRGANQPQHF.

V usage is TRBV6-1 and J usage is TRBJ2-1; 8 bases are a match to TRBD2. V lost 3 bases and J lost 4; bases outside the gene matches: 5. The germline V gene has CDR1 MNHNS and CDR2 SASEGT. This CDR3 has 15 amino acids. CDR3 in DNA: TGTGCCAGCAGTGATGAGCGGGGGCCTTACAATGAGCAGTTCTTC. Its translation is CASSDERGPYNEQFF.

V and J are TRBV19 and TRBJ2-6, with 10 positions matching TRBD1. The V gene end was trimmed by 3 bases and the J gene end by 4 bases; junction bases not matched to a gene: 9. The CDR3 totals 18 residues. Looked up from germline, CDR1 is LNHDA and CDR2 is SQIVND (reference sequence). The CDR3, as DNA: TGTGCCAGTAGTATGGGACAGGGGACAAATAGGGGGGCCAACGTCCTGACTTTC. It specifies CASSMGQGTNRGANVLTF.

There are a few counts of this clone. V usage is TRBV6-5 and J usage is TRBJ2-3; no clear D gene. V was cut by 5 bases and J by 3 bases, with 12 bases left in between. Germline assignment: CDR1 MNHEY and CDR2 SVGAGI. The CDR3 runs to 14 residues. The CDR3 protein is CASSLSGGTDTQYF. The CDR3 DNA follows: TGTGCCAGCAGTCTCTCGGGCGGAACAGATACGCAGTATTTT.

Only a few counts were recorded for this clone. At one end, the junction sequence differs from germline, possibly due to a read error. This chain links TRBV19 with TRBJ1-5; D remains unclear. The germline V gene encodes CDR1 LNHDA and CDR2 SQIVND (reference sequence). This CDR3 region has 15 residues. In nucleotides, the CDR3 is TGTGCCAGTAGTTTAGACATGGCAGTTAATCAGCCCCAGCATTTT. This codes for CASSLDMAVNQPQHF.